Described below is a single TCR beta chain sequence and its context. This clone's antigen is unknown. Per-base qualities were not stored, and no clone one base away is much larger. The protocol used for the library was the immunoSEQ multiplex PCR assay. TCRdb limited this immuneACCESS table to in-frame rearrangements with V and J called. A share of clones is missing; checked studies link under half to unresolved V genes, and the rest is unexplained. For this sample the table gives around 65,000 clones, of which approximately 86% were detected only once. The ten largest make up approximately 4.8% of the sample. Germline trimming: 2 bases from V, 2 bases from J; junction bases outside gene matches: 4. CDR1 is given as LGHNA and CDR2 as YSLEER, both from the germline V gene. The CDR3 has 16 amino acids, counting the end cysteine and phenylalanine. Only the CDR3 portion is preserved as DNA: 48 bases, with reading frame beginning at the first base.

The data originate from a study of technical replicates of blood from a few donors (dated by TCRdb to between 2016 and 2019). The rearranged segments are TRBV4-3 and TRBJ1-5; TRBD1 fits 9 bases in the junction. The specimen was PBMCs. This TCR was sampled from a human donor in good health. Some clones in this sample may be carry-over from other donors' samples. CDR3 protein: CASSQPGQGGNQPQHF. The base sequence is TGCGCCAGCAGCCAACCGGGACAGGGAGGCAATCAGCCCCAGCATTTT.